A selection of T cell receptor beta chains follows, all from one sample in a study of CD8 T cells in ankylosing spondylitis. TCRdb ran MiXCR on the 5' RACE reads and lists one entry per CDR3 protein. This sample has more than 30,000 distinct CDR3 sequences; 11% occur once, and the top ten carry around 20%. Sequencing used synovial fluid, either unsorted or a sorted T cell fraction (not recorded which). The source is a male donor with ankylosing spondylitis. The CDR3 runs from the conserved cysteine through the conserved F or W. A D gene is named only where the DNA matches it firmly. The size field is filled for only some rows; it gives once, few, many or a size class.

TRBJ2-5 - TRBD2 TRBV2 TGTGCCAGCACAGAGAGGGGCGGGAGCGGGCAAGAGACCCAGTACTTC CASTERGGSGQETQYF
TRBJ2-1 medium-sized TRBD1 TRBV12-3/TRBV12-4 TGTGCCAGCAGTAAGGACAGGGGCGAAGGTGGTGAGCAGTTCTTC CASSKDRGEGGEQFF
TRBJ2-2 - - TRBV27 TGTGCCAGCAGTTCAGCGAACACCGGGGAGCTGTTTTTT CASSSANTGELFF
TRBJ1-5 few TRBD1 TRBV12-3/TRBV12-4 TGTGCCAGCAGTACTTACCGGGACAGATATAGCAATCAGCCCCAGCATTTT CASSTYRDRYSNQPQHF
TRBJ2-3 - - TRBV12-3/TRBV12-4 TGTGCCAGCAGTCCCCTAGAAGATACGCAGTATTTT CASSPLEDTQYF
TRBJ2-3 many - TRBV7-9 TGTGCCAGCAGCATCGTTACTAGCACAGATACGCAGTATTTT CASSIVTSTDTQYF
TRBJ1-2 - - TRBV30 TGTGCCTGGGACTCGGGGGGCCGTGACTATGGCTACACCTTC CAWDSGGRDYGYTF
TRBJ2-1 - TRBD2 TRBV28 TGTGCCAGCAGTCATGGACTAGCGGGAGTGTCGAACAATGAGCAGCTCTTC CASSHGLAGVSNNEQLF
TRBJ1-2 few TRBD1 TRBV20-1 TGCAGTGCTTTTGGGACAGGAGCTAACTATGGCTACACCTTC CSAFGTGANYGYTF
TRBJ1-4 - - TRBV4-1 TGCGCCAGCAGCCAACACAGTAAGCCTAATGAAAAACTGTTTTTT CASSQHSKPNEKLFF
TRBJ2-7 few TRBD1 TRBV7-9 TGTGCCAGCAAGGACAGGGGGGCCTACGAGCAGTACTTC CASKDRGAYEQYF
TRBJ1-6 - TRBD1 TRBV28 TGTGCCAGCCGGAACCAGGGACAGTATAATTCACCCCTCCACTTT CASRNQGQYNSPLHF
TRBJ1-1 - - TRBV11-2 TGTGCCAGCAGCCTACCAGGGAGGCCCAACACGAGGTTT CASSLPGRPNTRF
TRBJ2-3 few - TRBV3-1 TGTGCCAGCAGCCAAGTTCCTCTAGCGAGGGGCACAGATACGCAGTATTTT CASSQVPLARGTDTQYF
TRBJ2-1 many TRBD2 TRBV30 TGTGCCTGGAGTCGTAGCGGGAGTGGCAATGAGCAGTTCTTC CAWSRSGSGNEQFF
TRBJ2-5 - TRBD2 TRBV5-6 TGTGCCAGCAGCTTACTAGCGGGATATGAGACCCAGTACTTC CASSLLAGYETQYF
TRBJ2-7 - TRBD2 TRBV11-2 TGTGCCAGCACCCGTAGCGGGAGGATGTTCTTCGAGCAGTACTTC CASTRSGRMFFEQYF
TRBJ2-3 - TRBD2 TRBV19 TGTGCCAGTAGTTCAAGGACTAGCGGCACAGATACGCAGTATTTT CASSSRTSGTDTQYF
TRBJ2-7 many - TRBV7-9 TGTGCCAGCAGCTTAGGGCAACGGGAGGGGGCGTACGAGCAGTACTTC CASSLGQREGAYEQYF
TRBJ2-2 - - TRBV6-2/TRBV6-3 TGTGCCAGCAGTTACTCCTCGGAGGGCCCCGGGGAGCTGTTTTTT CASSYSSEGPGELFF
TRBJ2-1 - - TRBV13 TGTGCCAGCGACAGAGGCAGGGGTTATTACAATGAGCAGTTCTTC CASDRGRGYYNEQFF
TRBJ2-5 few - TRBV5-1 TGCGCCAGCAGCTTGGAGGGTCCGTTCGAGACCCAGTACTTC CASSLEGPFETQYF
TRBJ2-1 medium-sized - TRBV11-2 TGTGCCAGCAGCTCCCCTACAGGGTACGCGAATGAGCAGTTCTTC CASSSPTGYANEQFF
TRBJ1-2 many TRBD1 TRBV7-9 TGTGCCAGCAGCTTGGTGGGGACAGGGGTGAATGGCTACACCTTC CASSLVGTGVNGYTF
TRBJ2-7 - TRBD1 TRBV7-2 TGTGCCAGCAGCTTAGGACAGGGAAGGGGCTACGAGCAGTACTTC CASSLGQGRGYEQYF
TRBJ1-1 many - TRBV29-1 TGCAGCGTTAGAGTGAACACTGAAGCTTTCTTT CSVRVNTEAFF
TRBJ2-2 many - TRBV30 TGTGCCTGGAGGGGCTATTACACCGGGGAGCTGTTTTTT CAWRGYYTGELFF
TRBJ2-1 many TRBD1 TRBV19 TGTGCCAGTAGTATAGGGCCGACAGGGCATGAGCAGTTCTTC CASSIGPTGHEQFF
TRBJ2-5 many TRBD1 TRBV12-3/TRBV12-4 TGTGCCAGCAGTTTTGGACAGGGGAAACAAGAGACCCAGTACTTC CASSFGQGKQETQYF
TRBJ2-1 - - TRBV11-3 TGTGCCAGCAGCTTAGGGGCTAGCGATGAGCAGTTCTTC CASSLGASDEQFF
TRBJ2-7 few - TRBV4-1 TGCGCCAGCAGCCAACAAGACTGGAGCTACGAGCAGTACTTC CASSQQDWSYEQYF
TRBJ2-1 - - TRBV7-6 TGTGCCAGCGGGTTGATCGCAGGCCAGGATGAGCAGTTCTTC CASGLIAGQDEQFF
TRBJ2-7 medium-sized - TRBV5-1 TGCGCCAGCAGCTTTGGTGGTCCCGAGCAGTACTTC CASSFGGPEQYF
TRBJ2-7 many - TRBV5-1 TGCGCCAGCAGCTCGGGGACTGAGGGCTACGAGCAGTACTTC CASSSGTEGYEQYF
TRBJ2-1 few TRBD2 TRBV5-5 TGTGCCAGCAGCTTAGGACTAGCGGGAGTGCGCGAGCAGTTCTTC CASSLGLAGVREQFF
TRBJ2-2 many - TRBV6-6 TGTGCCAGCAAAGGGTCGGGGGAGCTGTTTTTT CASKGSGELFF
TRBJ2-7 few TRBD1 TRBV12-3/TRBV12-4 TGTGCCAGCAGTCTTAGACAGGGGCTATCCTACGAGCAGTACTTC CASSLRQGLSYEQYF
TRBJ2-7 many - TRBV5-1 TGCGCCAGCAGCTTGGAAGGGACAAACTACGAAGAGCAGTACTTC CASSLEGTNYEEQYF
TRBJ1-4 few - TRBV5-1 TGCGCCAGCAGCTTATCCGGGCTGGGTGAAAAACTGTTTTTT CASSLSGLGEKLFF
TRBJ2-3 many - TRBV11-2 TGTGCCAGCAGCTCTGGCAGGAGAGCAGATACGCAGTATTTT CASSSGRRADTQYF
TRBJ2-7 many TRBD2 TRBV4-2 TGTGCCAGCAGCCAACCCGGGACTAGCGCTTCCCACGAGCAGTACTTC CASSQPGTSASHEQYF
TRBJ2-1 many TRBD2 TRBV7-3 TGTGCCAGCAGCCCCACTGGGACTAGCGGGAGGTACAATGAGCAGTTCTTC CASSPTGTSGRYNEQFF
TRBJ2-7 - - TRBV7-9 TGTGCCAGCAGCTTGGGCGGTGGCAGCTACGAGCAGTACTTC CASSLGGGSYEQYF
TRBJ2-1 many TRBD2 TRBV20-1 TGCAGTGCGTTCGGACTAGCGGTTGGGGAGCAGTTCTTC CSAFGLAVGEQFF
TRBJ2-4 few - TRBV20-1 TGCAGTGCTAGAGATCCTACTGGCAGCGGGAACATTCAGTACTTC CSARDPTGSGNIQYF
TRBJ2-5 many TRBD2 TRBV27 TGTGCCAGCAGTTTAGTCCCGGGACTAGCGGAGACCCAGTACTTC CASSLVPGLAETQYF
TRBJ2-1 many TRBD2 TRBV6-1 TGTGCCAGCAGGCCCGGGACTAGCGGGAGTGAGCAGTTCTTC CASRPGTSGSEQFF
TRBJ2-7 few - TRBV7-2 TGTGCCAGCAGCTTAGCGGCAGGGACCCCCTACGAGCAGTACTTC CASSLAAGTPYEQYF
TRBJ2-3 - - TRBV13 TGTGCCAGCAGCTTAAAGACCGACTTCTTCACAGATACGCAGTATTTT CASSLKTDFFTDTQYF
TRBJ1-1 - TRBD1 TRBV12-3/TRBV12-4 TGTGCCAGCAGAGCGACAGGGGGCGACACTGAAGCTTTCTTT CASRATGGDTEAFF
TRBJ2-7 many - TRBV5-1 TGCGCCAGCAGCTCTGGGACTTCCTACGAGCAGTACTTC CASSSGTSYEQYF
TRBJ2-7 - - TRBV20-1 TGCCCGGACCCGGGATGGGAAGAGGGCGAGCAGTACTTC CPDPGWEEGEQYF
TRBJ2-6 many TRBD1 TRBV20-1 TGCAGTGCTACCCGGACAGGGTTCCTTTCTGGGGCCAACGTCCTGACTTTC CSATRTGFLSGANVLTF
TRBJ2-7 many TRBD1 TRBV10-3 TGTGCCATCATCCGGGACAGGGGCCACGAGCAGTACTTC CAIIRDRGHEQYF
TRBJ1-1 many - TRBV5-1 TGCGCCAGCAGGCGTGACATGAACACTGAAGCTTTCTTT CASRRDMNTEAFF
TRBJ2-5 - TRBD1 TRBV3-1 TGTGCCAGCAGCCCCGAGACAGGGGCGGAGGAGACCCAGTACTTC CASSPETGAEETQYF
TRBJ2-7 - - TRBV20-1 TGCAGTGCTAGAGATCACGGGGGAGCCTACGAGCAGTACTTC CSARDHGGAYEQYF
TRBJ2-7 many TRBD2 TRBV20-1 TGCAGTGCTCGGACTAGCGGGAGGTACGAGCAGTACTTC CSARTSGRYEQYF
TRBJ2-7 many TRBD1 TRBV29-1 TGCAGCGTAAAAAGTGGGACAGGCTTCTACGAGCAGTACTTC CSVKSGTGFYEQYF
TRBJ2-3 many TRBD2 TRBV12-3/TRBV12-4 TGTGCCAGCAGGCAACTAGCGGGAGGGCCAGATACGCAGTATTTT CASRQLAGGPDTQYF